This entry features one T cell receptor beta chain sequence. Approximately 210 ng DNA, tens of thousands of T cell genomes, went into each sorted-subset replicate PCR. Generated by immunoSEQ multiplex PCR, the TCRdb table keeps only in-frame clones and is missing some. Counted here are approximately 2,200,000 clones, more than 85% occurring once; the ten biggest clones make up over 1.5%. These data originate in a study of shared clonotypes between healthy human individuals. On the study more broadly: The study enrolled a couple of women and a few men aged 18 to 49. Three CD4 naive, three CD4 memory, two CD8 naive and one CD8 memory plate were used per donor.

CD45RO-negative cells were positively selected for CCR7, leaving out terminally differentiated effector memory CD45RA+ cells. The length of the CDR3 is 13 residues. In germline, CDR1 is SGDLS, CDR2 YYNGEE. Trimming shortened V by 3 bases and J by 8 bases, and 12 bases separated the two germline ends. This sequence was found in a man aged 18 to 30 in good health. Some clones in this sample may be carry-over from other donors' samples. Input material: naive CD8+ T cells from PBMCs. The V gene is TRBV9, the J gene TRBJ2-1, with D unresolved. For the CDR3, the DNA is TGTGCCAGCAGCGCCGCAGTACGGGATGAGCAGTTCTTC. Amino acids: CASSAAVRDEQFF. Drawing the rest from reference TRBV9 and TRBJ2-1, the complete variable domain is DSGVTQTPKHLITATGQRVTLRCSPRSGDLSVYWYQQSLDQGLQFLIQYYNGEERAKGNILERFSAQQFPDLHSELNLSSLELGDSALYFCASSAAVRDEQFFGPGTRLTVL.